This T cell receptor (beta chain) was recovered during a study of T cell responses to AZD1222 COVID-19 vaccine. Study-wide findings and caveats: Among those given AZD1222, only five or six were seropositive at baseline. An increase in Spike-specific TCR breadth and depth was observed after two AZD1222 doses. Unmutated variant regions are reportedly targeted by nearly half of spike-specific TCRs. Repertoire sampling occurred only after the peak T cell response.

Germline-derived CDR1 and CDR2 are SGHRS and YFSETQ. V was clipped by 3 bases and J by 4 bases; unmatched bases: 2. CDR3 size: 14 residues. Repertoires were generated with immunoSEQ multiplex PCR, while TCRdb's copy carries only in-frame clones and drops some. Of 150,000 to 250,000 clones listed, approximately 93% were seen once; the top ten hold roughly 3.5%. Worth noting for this clone: No antigen is known for it.

The chain recombines TRBV5-1 with TRBJ2-3; the match to TRBD1 covers 10 bases. The sample consisted of peripheral blood, taken 28 days after the second AZD1222 dose. This clonotype originated in an adult who received the AZD1222 COVID-19 vaccine. The CDR3 region is CASSWTGGADTQYF. Here the CDR3 DNA reads TGCGCCAGCAGCTGGACAGGGGGGGCAGATACGCAGTATTTT.